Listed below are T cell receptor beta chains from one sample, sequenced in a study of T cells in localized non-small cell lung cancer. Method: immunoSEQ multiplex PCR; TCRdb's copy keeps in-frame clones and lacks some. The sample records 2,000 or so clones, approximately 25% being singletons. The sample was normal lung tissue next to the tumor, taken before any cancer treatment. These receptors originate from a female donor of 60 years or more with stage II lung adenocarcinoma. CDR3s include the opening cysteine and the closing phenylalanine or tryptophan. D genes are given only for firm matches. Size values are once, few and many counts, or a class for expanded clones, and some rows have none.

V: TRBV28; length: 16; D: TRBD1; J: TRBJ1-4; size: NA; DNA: TGTGCCAGCAGTCCCCGCCGGACAGGGGGCACTGAAAAACTGTTTTTT; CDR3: CASSPRRTGGTEKLFF
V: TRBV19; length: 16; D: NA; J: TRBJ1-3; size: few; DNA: TGTGCCAGTCTACAGACTCATCGGGCGATTGGAAACACCATATATTTT; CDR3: CASLQTHRAIGNTIYF
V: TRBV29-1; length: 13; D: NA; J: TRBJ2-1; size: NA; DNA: TGCAGCGTTCTTTGGCTCTCCTACAATGAGCAGTTCTTC; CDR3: CSVLWLSYNEQFF
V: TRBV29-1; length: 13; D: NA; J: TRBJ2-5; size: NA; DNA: TGCAGCGTGAGGCAGGCGGCTGGAGAGACCCAGTACTTC; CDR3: CSVRQAAGETQYF
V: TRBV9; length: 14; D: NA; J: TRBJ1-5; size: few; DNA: TGTGCCAGCAGCGGCGGGTATAGCAATCAGCCCCAGCATTTT; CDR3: CASSGGYSNQPQHF
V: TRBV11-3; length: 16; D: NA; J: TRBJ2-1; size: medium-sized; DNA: TGTGCCAGCAGCCTGAGAGGGAGGGGGGGCCAAAATGAGCAGTTCTTC; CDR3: CASSLRGRGGQNEQFF
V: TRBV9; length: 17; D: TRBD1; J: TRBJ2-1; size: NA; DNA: TGTGCCAGCAGCCCTCCCCTCCGGGACAGGGGTAGGAATGAGCAGTTCTTC; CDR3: CASSPPLRDRGRNEQFF
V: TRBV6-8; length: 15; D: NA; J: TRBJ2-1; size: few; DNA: TGTGCCAGCAGTTACGGAAAGCCCGCCTACAATGAGCAGTTCTTC; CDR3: CASSYGKPAYNEQFF
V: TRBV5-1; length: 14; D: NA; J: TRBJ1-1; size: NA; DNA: TGCGCCAGCAGCTTGGCAGGGTGGGTCACTGAAGCTTTCTTT; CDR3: CASSLAGWVTEAFF
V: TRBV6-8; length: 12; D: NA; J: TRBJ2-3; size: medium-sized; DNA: TGTGCCATCAGGGACCATTTGGATACGCAGTATTTT; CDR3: CAIRDHLDTQYF
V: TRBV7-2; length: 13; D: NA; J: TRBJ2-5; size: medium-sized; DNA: TGTGCCAGCAGCTTATGGGGGCAAGAGACCCAGTACTTC; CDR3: CASSLWGQETQYF
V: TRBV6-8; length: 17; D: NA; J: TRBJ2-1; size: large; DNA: TGTGCCAGCAGTTACTCTACAGGGTTCTACCGGGGCAGTGAGCAGTTCTTC; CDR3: CASSYSTGFYRGSEQFF
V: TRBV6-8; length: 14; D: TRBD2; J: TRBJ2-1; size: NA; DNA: TGTGCCAGCGGTTCTAGCGGGGGGTACAATGAGCAGTTCTTC; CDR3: CASGSSGGYNEQFF
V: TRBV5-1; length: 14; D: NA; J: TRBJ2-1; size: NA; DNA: TGCGCCAGCAGCTCCAACCCGACCTACAATGAGCAGTTCTTC; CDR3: CASSSNPTYNEQFF
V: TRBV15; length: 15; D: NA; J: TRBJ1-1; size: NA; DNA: TGTGCCACCAGCAGAGAAGCAGGAGGGAACACTGAAGCTTTCTTT; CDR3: CATSREAGGNTEAFF
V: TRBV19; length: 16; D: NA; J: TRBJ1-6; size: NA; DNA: TGTGCCAGTAGCTATACAGGGACGAGGATTCATTCACCCCTCCACTTT; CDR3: CASSYTGTRIHSPLHF
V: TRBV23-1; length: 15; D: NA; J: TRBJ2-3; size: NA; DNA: TGCGCCAGCAGCCGCGGCGCGGACCACACAGATACGCAGTATTTT; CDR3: CASSRGADHTDTQYF
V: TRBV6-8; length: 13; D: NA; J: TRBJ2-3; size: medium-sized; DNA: TGTGCCAGCAGTTACGGTCTAGCTTCTACGCAGTATTTT; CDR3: CASSYGLASTQYF
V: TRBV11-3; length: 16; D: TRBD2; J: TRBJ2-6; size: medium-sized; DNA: TGTGCCAGCACGGGACTAGCGGGGCCTGGGGCCAACGTCCTGACTTTC; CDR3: CASTGLAGPGANVLTF
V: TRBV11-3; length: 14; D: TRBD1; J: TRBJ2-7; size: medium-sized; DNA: TGTGCCAGCAGCTTGGAGGCAGGGGGACACGAGCAGTACTTC; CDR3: CASSLEAGGHEQYF
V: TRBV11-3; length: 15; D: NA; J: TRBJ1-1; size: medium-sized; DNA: TGTGCCAGCAGCTTTCAGGCGGTTCTGAACACTGAAGCTTTCTTT; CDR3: CASSFQAVLNTEAFF
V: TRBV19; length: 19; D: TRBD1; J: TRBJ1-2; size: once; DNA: TGTGCCAGTAGTTCAGGTCCGGGACAGGGGACCTCCGTAAACTATGGCTACACCTTC; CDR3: CASSSGPGQGTSVNYGYTF
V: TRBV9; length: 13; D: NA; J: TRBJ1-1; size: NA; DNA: TGTGCCAGCAGCGTGTCTAGGGGCACTGAAGCTTTCTTT; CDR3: CASSVSRGTEAFF
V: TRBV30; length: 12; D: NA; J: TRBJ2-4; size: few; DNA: TGTGCCTGGGATAGTCGCGGGAACATTCAGTACTTC; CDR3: CAWDSRGNIQYF
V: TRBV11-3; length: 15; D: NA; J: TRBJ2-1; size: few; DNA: TGTGCCAGCAGCCGAATACCAAGGGAGTCGGATGAGCAGTTCTTC; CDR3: CASSRIPRESDEQFF
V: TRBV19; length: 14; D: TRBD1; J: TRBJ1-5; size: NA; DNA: TGTGCCAGTAGTATCGCGACAGGGGGTCAGCCCCAGCATTTT; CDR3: CASSIATGGQPQHF
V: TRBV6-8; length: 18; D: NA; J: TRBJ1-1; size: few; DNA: TGTGCCAGCAGTTACTCGAAGCCAGGACCTATAATGAACACTGAAGCTTTCTTT; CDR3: CASSYSKPGPIMNTEAFF
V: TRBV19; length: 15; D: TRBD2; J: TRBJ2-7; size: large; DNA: TGTGCCAGTAGCCCGACTAGCGCTCCCTCCTACGAGCAGTACTTC; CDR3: CASSPTSAPSYEQYF
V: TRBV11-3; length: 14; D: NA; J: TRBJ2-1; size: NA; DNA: TGTGCCAGCAGCTTGTGGCAGGGGGGGAATGAGCAGTTCTTC; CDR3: CASSLWQGGNEQFF
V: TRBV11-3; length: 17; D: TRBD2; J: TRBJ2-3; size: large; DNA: TGTGCCAGCAGCAACCCCACCGGACTAGGAAGCACAGATACGCAGTATTTT; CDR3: CASSNPTGLGSTDTQYF
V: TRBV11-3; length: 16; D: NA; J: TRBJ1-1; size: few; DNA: TGTGCCAGCAGCTGGTGGGGGGCATCGAGATTAACTGAAGCTTTCTTT; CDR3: CASSWWGASRLTEAFF
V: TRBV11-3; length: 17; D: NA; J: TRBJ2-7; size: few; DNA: TGTGCCAGCAGCCCGGAACAAGGCTTGACACCCTCCTACGAGCAGTACTTC; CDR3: CASSPEQGLTPSYEQYF
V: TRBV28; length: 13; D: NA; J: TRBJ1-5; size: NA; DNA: TGTGCCAGCAGTTTAAATTGGGGTCAGCCCCAGCATTTT; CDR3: CASSLNWGQPQHF
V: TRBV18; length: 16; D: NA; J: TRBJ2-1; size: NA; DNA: TGTGCCAGCTCAGGGGGGAGTAATAGATTCGGCAATGAGCAGTTCTTC; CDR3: CASSGGSNRFGNEQFF
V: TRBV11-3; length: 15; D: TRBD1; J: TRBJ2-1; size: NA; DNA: TGTGCCAGCAGCGAAATTAAGACAGGGAAGAATGAGCAGTTCTTC; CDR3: CASSEIKTGKNEQFF
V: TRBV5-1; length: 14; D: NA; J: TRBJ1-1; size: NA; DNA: TGCGCCAGCAGCCCAAGGAGTGGGAGCACTGAAGCTTTCTTT; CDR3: CASSPRSGSTEAFF
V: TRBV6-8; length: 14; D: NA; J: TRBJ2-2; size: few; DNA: TGTGCCAGCAGCCGGGACGGGCAAACCGGGGAGCTGTTTTTT; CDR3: CASSRDGQTGELFF
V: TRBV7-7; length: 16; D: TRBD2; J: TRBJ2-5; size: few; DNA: TGTGCCAGCAGTAGCACGGGGGGAGGAGACCAAGAGACCCAGTACTTC; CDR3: CASSSTGGGDQETQYF
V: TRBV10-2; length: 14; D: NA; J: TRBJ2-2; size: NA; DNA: TGCGCCAGCAGTGAGTCTAGTAACACCGGGGAGCTGTTTTTT; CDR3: CASSESSNTGELFF
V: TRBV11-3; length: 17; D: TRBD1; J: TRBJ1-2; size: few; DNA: TGTGCCAGCAGCTTTCTTGCTCCGGGACAGGGGTCCCTTGGCTACACCTTC; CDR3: CASSFLAPGQGSLGYTF
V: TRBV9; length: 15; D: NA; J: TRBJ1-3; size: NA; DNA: TGTGCCAGCAGCTTAGATCCAGGCCGTGGAAACACCATATATTTT; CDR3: CASSLDPGRGNTIYF
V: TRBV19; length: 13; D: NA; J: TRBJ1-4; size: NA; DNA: TGTGCCAGTAGCGACAGACTTAATGAAAAACTGTTTTTT; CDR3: CASSDRLNEKLFF
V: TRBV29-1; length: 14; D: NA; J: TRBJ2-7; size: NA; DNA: TGCAGCGGAACAGGGTTGGCAGGCTCCTACGAGCAGTACTTC; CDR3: CSGTGLAGSYEQYF
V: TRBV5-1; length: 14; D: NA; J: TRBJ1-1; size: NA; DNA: TGCGCCAGCAGTGAGACAACACTGAACACTGAAGCTTTCTTT; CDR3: CASSETTLNTEAFF
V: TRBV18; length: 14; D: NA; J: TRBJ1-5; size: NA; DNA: TGTGCCAGCTCACCAGACTATAGCAATCAGCCCCAGCATTTT; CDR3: CASSPDYSNQPQHF
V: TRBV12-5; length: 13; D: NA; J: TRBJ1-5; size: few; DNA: TGTGCCAGCCTCGGACACTTCAATCAGCCCCAGCATTTT; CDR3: CASLGHFNQPQHF
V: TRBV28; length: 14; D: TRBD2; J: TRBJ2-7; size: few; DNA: TGTGCCAGCAGTTTCGCGGGGGATTGGTACGAGCAGTACTTC; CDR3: CASSFAGDWYEQYF
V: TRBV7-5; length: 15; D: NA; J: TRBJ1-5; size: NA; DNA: TGTGCCAGCAGCTTAGGAGTTCGGTTTAATCAGCCCCAGCATTTT; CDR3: CASSLGVRFNQPQHF
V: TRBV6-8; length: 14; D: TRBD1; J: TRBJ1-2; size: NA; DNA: TGTGCCAGCGGGGGGACAGGGGCATCCTATGGCTACACCTTC; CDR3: CASGGTGASYGYTF
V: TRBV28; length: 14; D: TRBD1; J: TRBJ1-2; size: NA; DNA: TGTGCCAGCAGTTTCCCCTGGACAGGGTATGGCTACACCTTC; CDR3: CASSFPWTGYGYTF
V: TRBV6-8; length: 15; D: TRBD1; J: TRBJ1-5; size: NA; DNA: TGTGCCAGCAGTTACGGAGGACAGGGTGGTCAGCCCCAGCATTTT; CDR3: CASSYGGQGGQPQHF
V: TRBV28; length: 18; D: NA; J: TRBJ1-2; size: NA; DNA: TGTGCCAGCACTCAGGCAGGGGCTTGGGGAGCCCTTAACTATGGCTACACCTTC; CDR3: CASTQAGAWGALNYGYTF
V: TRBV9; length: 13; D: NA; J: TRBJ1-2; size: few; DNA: TGTGCCAGCAGCGCCGTGTCTACGGGTTTTCACACCTTC; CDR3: CASSAVSTGFHTF
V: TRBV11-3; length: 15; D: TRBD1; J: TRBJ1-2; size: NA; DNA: TGTGCCAGCAGCGAAACCCCGGGACAGGGGTATGGCTACACCTTC; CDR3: CASSETPGQGYGYTF
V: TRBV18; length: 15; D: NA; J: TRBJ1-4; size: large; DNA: TGTGCCAGCTCACCATCCCCAGGCCCTGATGAAAAACTGTTTTTT; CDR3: CASSPSPGPDEKLFF